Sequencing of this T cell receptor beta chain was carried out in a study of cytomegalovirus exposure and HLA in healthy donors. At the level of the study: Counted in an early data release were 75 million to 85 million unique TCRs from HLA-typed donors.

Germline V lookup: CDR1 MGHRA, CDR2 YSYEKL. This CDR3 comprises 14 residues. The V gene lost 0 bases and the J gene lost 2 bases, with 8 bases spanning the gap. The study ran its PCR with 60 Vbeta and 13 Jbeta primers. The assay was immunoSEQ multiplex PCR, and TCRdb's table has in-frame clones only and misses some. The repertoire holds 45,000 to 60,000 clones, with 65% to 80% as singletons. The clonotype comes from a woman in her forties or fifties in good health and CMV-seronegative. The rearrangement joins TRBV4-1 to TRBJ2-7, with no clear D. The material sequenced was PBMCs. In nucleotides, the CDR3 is TGCGCCAGCAGCCAAGATTTTCGGGCCTACGAGCAGTACTTC. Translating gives CASSQDFRAYEQYF.